This T cell receptor (beta chain) was documented in a study of shared clonotypes between healthy human individuals (dated by TCRdb to 2018 to 2020). In the study overall: Two women and a few men aged 18 to 49 years were included in the cohort. Libraries were prepared and TCR repertoires were sequenced by different laboratories using diverse techniques, in order to increase sequencing depth and limit assay-specific biases. To estimate repertoire size and how much clonotypes are shared between individuals, the study performed deep sequencing of blood TCR repertoires from five healthy adults. For each donor, CD4 naive and CD4 memory were each run on three plates, CD8 naive on two plates, and CD8 memory on one plate. Leukapheresis yielded between about 0.94 and 9 billion PBMCs per donor.

Broad study findings and their caveats: Even with the large sequencing depth, rarefaction of the sorted-subset datasets indicated that sequencing was incomplete. Estimated clonotype richness was generally larger for naive than for memory subsets. Only blood was sampled, and tissue TCR repertoires likely differ from those in blood. When several donors were compared, the shared fraction of clonotypes was around 4.6% for naive CD4, 3.5% for naive CD8, more than 2% for memory CD4, and about 0.36% for memory CD8. Pairwise subsampling led to the expectation that sequencing depth would affect the degree of clonotype sharing among donors. Higher generation probabilities were observed for clonotypes shared by all four sorted-subset donors than for non-shared clonotypes. The small number of donors limited the genetic and exposure-history diversity represented.

Using the deep immunoSEQ assay, TCR CDR3 regions were amplified from genomic DNA by multiplex PCR. Extracted genomic DNA from each cell subset was spread evenly across all wells of several immunoSEQ 96-well plates, with each plate serving as a replicate. For sorted subsets, 200 to 250 ng of genomic DNA, equivalent to around 30,000 T cell genomes, went into each replicate PCR. The purified libraries were quantified using a Qubit 3.0 fluorometer, sized with a Bioanalyzer 2100, and then quantified again using the KAPA Library Quantification kit. A separate single-read 150-cycle Illumina NextSeq 550 flow cell was used to sequence each immunoSEQ 96-well plate. In the paper's pipeline: Because only junctional sequences without quality scores were contained in the immunoSEQ output, filtering matching that applied to full-length reads could not be performed. To assign V/J genes and CDR3, sequences were annotated against IMGT germline references using PyIR, a Python wrapper for IgBLAST v1.9. Reads were removed for weak V/J assignments (E-value above 1e-6), missing CDR3, stop codons, out-of-frame junctions, or ambiguous translated residues. V3J clonotypes were defined by identical inferred V gene, J gene, and CDR3 amino acid sequence. To compute the percentage overlap between repertoires, the number of shared unique clonotypes was divided by the size of the smaller repertoire. Three approaches were used to assess repertoire richness: RTK rarefaction, the Chao1 estimator, and Recon v2.1 estimates of unobserved clonotypes. Generation probabilities for all TCRbeta clonotypes obtained by the gDNA method from four donors were computed using OLGA. TCRdb took over this immuneACCESS table, retaining in-frame rearrangements with V and J assigned. Such tables are incomplete; in checked studies, under half of the missing clones stem from an unresolved V gene, and the remainder is unexplained. V and J calls and clone size come straight from that table; D and trimming were deduced from the DNA. The sample table lists roughly 2,000,000 clones, approximately 95% of them with a count of one. The top ten clones comprise roughly 1% of the sample.

The germline V gene provides CDR1 MDHEN and CDR2 SYDVKM. The V end loses 6 bases and the J end loses 6 bases, and a stretch of 17 bases separates them. The CDR3, from cysteine to phenylalanine, totals 15 residues. Only the CDR3 region is kept as DNA, spanning 45 bases read in frame from base 1. In regard to this clone: This clone's antigen is unknown. Nothing much larger sits one base from this clone, and base qualities are not available.

CD8 naive samples were CD45RO-negative cells positively selected for CCR7, giving a CD45RA+CCR7+ population that excluded TemRA cells. The donors were healthy, HIV-negative adults with no recently reported acute infections or vaccinations. All donors were Caucasian adults living in Nashville, Tennessee, USA. Blood was collected by leukapheresis, and PBMCs were isolated by Ficoll-Histopaque density gradient centrifugation and then cryopreserved in liquid nitrogen vapor phase. Analytical flow cytometry was used to check the purity and quantity of every magnetically sorted T cell population. Genomic DNA was isolated from every sorted fraction and measured by UV absorbance on a Nanodrop 2000c.

The TCR originated in a man between 18 and 35 years old in good health. Sequenced material: naive CD8+ T cells sorted from blood. According to the study, the label for this sample's cell subset or site signals: CD45RA+CCR7+. The chain couples TRBV28 to TRBJ2-2, with no reliable assignment of the D segment. The CDR3 protein: CASRLVKLAPGELFF. The DNA sequence is as follows: TGTGCCAGCAGACTGGTAAAGCTGGCCCCCGGGGAGCTGTTTTTT.